These 7 T cell receptor beta chains were all obtained from the same sample, sequenced in a study of cytomegalovirus exposure and HLA in healthy donors (dated 2017 in TCRdb). The method behind the library was the immunoSEQ multiplex PCR assay. Drawn from immuneACCESS, this table holds only the in-frame rearrangements with V and J called that TCRdb kept. Clones are partly lost; checked studies trace under half to an unresolved V gene and leave the rest unexplained. The sample table holds some 140,000 clones, of which around 88% were seen once. Jointly, the top ten make up around 24% of the sample. Sequenced input: PBMCs. The receptors derive from a young man in good health and CMV-seropositive.

The CDR3 DNA follows: TGTGCCAGCAGCTTGGCGACAGGTAGTAACTATGGCTACACCTTC. Its protein is CASSLATGSNYGYTF. The rearrangement uses TRBV5-4 and TRBJ1-2; D is perhaps TRBD1 (6 bases). Trimming took off 0 bases at V and 1 base at J, with 10 bases between the two ends. Germline CDR1 reads SGHNT; CDR2 reads YYREEE (reference sequence). The CDR3 has 15 amino acids. Together with reference TRBV5-4 and TRBJ1-2, the CDR3 gives the full variable domain: ETGVTQSPTHLIKTRGQQVTLRCSSQSGHNTVSWYQQALGQGPQFIFQYYREEENGRGNFPPRFSGLQFPNYSSELNVNALELDDSALYLCASSLATGSNYGYTFGSGTRLTVV.

The chain combines TRBV7-9 with TRBJ1-5; D is undetermined. The V gene lost 1 base and the J gene lost 7 bases, with 17 bases spanning the gap. Looked up from germline, CDR1 is SEHNR and CDR2 is FQNEAQ (reference sequence). The CDR3 sequence is 16 residues long. The chain's CDR3 is CASSLVGPTGGQPQHF. The DNA for the CDR3 is TGTGCCAGCAGCTTAGTAGGACCCACGGGAGGACAGCCCCAGCATTTT.

This chain joins TRBV6-5 and TRBJ1-1; D gene unclear. CDR1 MNHEY and CDR2 SVGAGI come from the germline V gene. V was trimmed by 4 bases and J by 6 bases, leaving 9 bases between them. This CDR3 spans 12 amino acids. In nucleotides, the CDR3 is TGTGCCAGCAGTTCGGTCCGATCTGAAGCTTTCTTT. This encodes CASSSVRSEAFF.

The rearrangement uses TRBV19 and TRBJ1-1; the D gene is possibly TRBD1 (6 bases). V gave up 3 bases and J gave up 1 base, with 9 bases separating them. The CDR3 is 14 amino acids. From germline, CDR1 is LNHDA and CDR2 SQIVND (reference sequence). For the CDR3, the DNA is TGTGCCAGTAGTATGACAGGTAAGAACACTGAAGCTTTCTTT. Residues: CASSMTGKNTEAFF.

This rearrangement joins TRBV7-3 to TRBJ2-3; D is perhaps TRBD2 (5 bases). Germline values: CDR1 SGHTA, CDR2 FQGTGA. The V and J ends lost 0 bases and 0 bases respectively, with 16 bases between them. The CDR3 has 18 amino acids. The CDR3 is CASSLTRSSVPSTDTQYF. CDR3 bases: TGTGCCAGCAGCTTAACCCGTAGTAGCGTTCCTAGCACAGATACGCAGTATTTT.

J is TRBJ1-5 and V is TRBV30; 7 nucleotides match TRBD1. In germline, CDR1 is GTSNPN, CDR2 SVGIG (reference sequence). CDR3 size: 14 residues. The V gene end was trimmed by 2 bases and the J gene end by 2 bases; junction bases not matched to a gene: 3. This chain's CDR3 is CAWSSGQGNQPQHF. The CDR3 DNA sequence: TGTGCCTGGAGTTCCGGACAGGGCAATCAGCCCCAGCATTTT.

This clone came up a few times. V is TRBV2 and J is TRBJ1-1; D gene ambiguous. This CDR3 contains 13 residues. V was clipped by 3 bases and J by 4 bases, with 9 bases between them. The germline V gene has CDR1 SNHLY and CDR2 FYNNEI. The CDR3 sequence: CASSDSPTTEAFF. CDR3 sequence (DNA): TGTGCCAGCAGTGATTCCCCTACCACTGAAGCTTTCTTT.